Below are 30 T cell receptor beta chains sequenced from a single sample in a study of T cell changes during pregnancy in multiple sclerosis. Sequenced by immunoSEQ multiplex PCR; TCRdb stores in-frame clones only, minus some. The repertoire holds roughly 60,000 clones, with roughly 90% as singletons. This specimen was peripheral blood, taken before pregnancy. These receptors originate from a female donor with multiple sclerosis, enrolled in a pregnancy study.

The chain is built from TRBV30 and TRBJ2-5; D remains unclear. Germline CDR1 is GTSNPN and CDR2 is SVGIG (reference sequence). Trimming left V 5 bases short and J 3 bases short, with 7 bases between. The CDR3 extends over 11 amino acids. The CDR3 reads CAWLLKETQYF. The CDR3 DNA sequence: TGTGCCTGGCTACTCAAAGAGACCCAGTACTTC.

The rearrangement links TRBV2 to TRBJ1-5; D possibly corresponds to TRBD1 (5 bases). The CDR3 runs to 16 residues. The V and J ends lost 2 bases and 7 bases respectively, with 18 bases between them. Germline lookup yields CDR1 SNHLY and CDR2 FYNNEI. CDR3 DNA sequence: TGTGCCAGCAGTGAACCCGGGGGAAAGCTGGGACAGCCCCAGCATTTT. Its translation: CASSEPGGKLGQPQHF. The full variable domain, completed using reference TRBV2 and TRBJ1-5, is EPEVTQTPSHQVTQMGQEVILRCVPISNHLYFYWYRQILGQKVEFLVSFYNNEISEKSEIFDDQFSVERPDGSNFTLKIRSTKLEDSAMYFCASSEPGGKLGQPQHFGDGTRLSIL.

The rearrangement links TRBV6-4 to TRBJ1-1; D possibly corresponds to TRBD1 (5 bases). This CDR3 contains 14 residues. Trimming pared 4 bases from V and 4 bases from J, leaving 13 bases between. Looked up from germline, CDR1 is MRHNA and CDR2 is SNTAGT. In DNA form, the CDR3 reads TGTGCCAGCAGTGGGACGGCTGGGGCCACTGAAGCTTTCTTT. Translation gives CASSGTAGATEAFF.

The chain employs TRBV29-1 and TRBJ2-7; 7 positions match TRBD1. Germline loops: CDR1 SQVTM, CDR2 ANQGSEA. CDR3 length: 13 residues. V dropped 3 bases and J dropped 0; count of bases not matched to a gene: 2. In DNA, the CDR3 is TGCAGCGTTGACAGGGGGAACTCCTACGAGCAGTACTTC. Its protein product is CSVDRGNSYEQYF.

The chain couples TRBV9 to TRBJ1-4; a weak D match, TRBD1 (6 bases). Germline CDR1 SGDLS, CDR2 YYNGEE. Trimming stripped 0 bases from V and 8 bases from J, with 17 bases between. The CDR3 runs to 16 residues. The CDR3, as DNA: TGTGCCAGCAGCGTAGCTACAGGGATTTTAGGGGAAAAACTGTTTTTT. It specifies CASSVATGILGEKLFF. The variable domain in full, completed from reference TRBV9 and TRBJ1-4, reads DSGVTQTPKHLITATGQRVTLRCSPRSGDLSVYWYQQSLDQGLQFLIQYYNGEERAKGNILERFSAQQFPDLHSELNLSSLELGDSALYFCASSVATGILGEKLFFGSGTQLSVL.

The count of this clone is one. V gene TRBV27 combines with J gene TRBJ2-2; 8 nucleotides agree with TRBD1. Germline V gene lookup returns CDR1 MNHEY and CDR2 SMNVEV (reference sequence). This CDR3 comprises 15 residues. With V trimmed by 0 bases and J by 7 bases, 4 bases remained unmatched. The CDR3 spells CASSLSAGGFGELFF. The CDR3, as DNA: TGTGCCAGCAGTTTATCGGCAGGGGGCTTCGGGGAGCTGTTTTTT.

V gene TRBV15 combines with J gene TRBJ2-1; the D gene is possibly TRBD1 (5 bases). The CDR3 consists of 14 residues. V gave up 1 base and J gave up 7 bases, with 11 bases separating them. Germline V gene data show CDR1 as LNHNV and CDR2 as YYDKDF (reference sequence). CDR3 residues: CATSRGIAGNEQFF. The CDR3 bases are TGTGCCACCAGCAGAGGGATAGCAGGGAATGAGCAGTTCTTC.

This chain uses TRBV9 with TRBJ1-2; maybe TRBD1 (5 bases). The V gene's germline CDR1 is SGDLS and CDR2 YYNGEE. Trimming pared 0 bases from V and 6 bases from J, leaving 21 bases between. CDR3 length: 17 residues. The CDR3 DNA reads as TGTGCCAGCAGCGTAGCTTTCGGGGGTTTGGTTCTTAATGGCTACACCTTC. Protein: CASSVAFGGLVLNGYTF.

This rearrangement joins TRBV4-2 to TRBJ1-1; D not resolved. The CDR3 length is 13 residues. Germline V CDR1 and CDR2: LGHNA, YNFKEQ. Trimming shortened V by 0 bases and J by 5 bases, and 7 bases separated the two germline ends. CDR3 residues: CASSQDPGTEAFF. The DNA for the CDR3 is TGTGCCAGCAGCCAAGACCCGGGAACTGAAGCTTTCTTT.

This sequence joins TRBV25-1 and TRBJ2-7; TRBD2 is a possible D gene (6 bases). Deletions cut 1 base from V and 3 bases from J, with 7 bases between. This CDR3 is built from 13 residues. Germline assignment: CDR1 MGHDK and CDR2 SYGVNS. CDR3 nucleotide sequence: TGTGCCAGCAGTGAATCCGGGGGCTACGAGCAGTACTTC. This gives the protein CASSESGGYEQYF.

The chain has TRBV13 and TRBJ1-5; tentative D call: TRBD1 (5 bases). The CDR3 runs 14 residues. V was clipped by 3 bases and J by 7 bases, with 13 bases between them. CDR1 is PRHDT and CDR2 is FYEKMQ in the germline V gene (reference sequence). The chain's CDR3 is CASSLGLQKQPQHF. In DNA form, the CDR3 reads TGTGCCAGCAGCTTGGGACTTCAGAAGCAGCCCCAGCATTTT.

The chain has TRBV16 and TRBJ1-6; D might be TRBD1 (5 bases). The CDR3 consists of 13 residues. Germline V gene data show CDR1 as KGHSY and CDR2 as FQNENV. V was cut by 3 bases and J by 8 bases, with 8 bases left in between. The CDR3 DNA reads TGTGCCAGCAGCCATCTAGGGGATTCACCCCTCCACTTT. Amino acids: CASSHLGDSPLHF.

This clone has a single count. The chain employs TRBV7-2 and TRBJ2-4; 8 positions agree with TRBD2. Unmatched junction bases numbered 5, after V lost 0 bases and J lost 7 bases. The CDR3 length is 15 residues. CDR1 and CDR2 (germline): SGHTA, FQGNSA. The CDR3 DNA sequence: TGTGCCAGCAGCTTAGCTAGTAGCGGGGTTAACATTCAGTACTTC. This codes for CASSLASSGVNIQYF.

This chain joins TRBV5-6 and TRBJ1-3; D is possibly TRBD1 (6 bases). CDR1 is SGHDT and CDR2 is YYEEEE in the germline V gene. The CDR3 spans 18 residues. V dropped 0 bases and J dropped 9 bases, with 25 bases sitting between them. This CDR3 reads CASSLGQVQFRSGSTIYF. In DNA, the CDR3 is TGTGCCAGCAGCTTGGGACAGGTCCAATTCCGTTCAGGGTCCACCATATATTTT.

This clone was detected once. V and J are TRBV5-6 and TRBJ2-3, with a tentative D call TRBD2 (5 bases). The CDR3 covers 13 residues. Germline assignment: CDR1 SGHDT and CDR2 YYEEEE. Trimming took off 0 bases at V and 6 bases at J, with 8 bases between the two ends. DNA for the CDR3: TGTGCCAGCAGCTTGGCCCTAGCTGATACGCAGTATTTT. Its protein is CASSLALADTQYF.

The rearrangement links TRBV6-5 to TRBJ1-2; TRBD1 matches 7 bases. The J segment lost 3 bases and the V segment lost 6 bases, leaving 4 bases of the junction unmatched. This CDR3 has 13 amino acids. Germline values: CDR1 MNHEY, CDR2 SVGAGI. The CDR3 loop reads CASRLTGDYGYTF. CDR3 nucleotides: TGTGCCAGCAGACTCACAGGGGACTATGGCTACACCTTC.

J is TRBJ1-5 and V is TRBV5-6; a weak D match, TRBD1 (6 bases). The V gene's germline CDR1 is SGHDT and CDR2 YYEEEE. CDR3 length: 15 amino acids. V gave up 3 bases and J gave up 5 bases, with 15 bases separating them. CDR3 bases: TGTGCCAGCAGCTCGACAGGCCTCTTCGATCAGCCCCAGCATTTT. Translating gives CASSSTGLFDQPQHF.

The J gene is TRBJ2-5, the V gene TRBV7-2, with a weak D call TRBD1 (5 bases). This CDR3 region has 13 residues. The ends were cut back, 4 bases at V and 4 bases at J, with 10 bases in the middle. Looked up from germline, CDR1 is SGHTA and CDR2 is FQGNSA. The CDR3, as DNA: TGTGCCAGCAGCTCTCAGGGAATAGAGACCCAGTACTTC. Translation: CASSSQGIETQYF. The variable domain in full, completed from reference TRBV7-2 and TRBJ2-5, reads GAGVSQSPSNKVTEKGKDVELRCDPISGHTALYWYRQSLGQGLEFLIYFQGNSAPDKSGLPSDRFSAERTGGSVSTLTIQRTQQEDSAVYLCASSSQGIETQYFGPGTRLLVL.

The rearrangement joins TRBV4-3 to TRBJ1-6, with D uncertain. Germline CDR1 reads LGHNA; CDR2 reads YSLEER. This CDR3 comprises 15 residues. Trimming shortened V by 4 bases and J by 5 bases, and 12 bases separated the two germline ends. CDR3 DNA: TGCGCCAGCAGCCCCGGACTTTTTGATAATTCACCCCTCCACTTT. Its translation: CASSPGLFDNSPLHF.

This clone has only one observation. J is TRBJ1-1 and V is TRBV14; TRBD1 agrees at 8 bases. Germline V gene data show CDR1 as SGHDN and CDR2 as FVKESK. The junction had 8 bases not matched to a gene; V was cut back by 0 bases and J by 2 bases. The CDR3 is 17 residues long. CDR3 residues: CASSQDRRTGPNTEAFF. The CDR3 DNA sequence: TGTGCCAGCAGCCAAGATCGCCGGACAGGGCCCAACACTGAAGCTTTCTTT.

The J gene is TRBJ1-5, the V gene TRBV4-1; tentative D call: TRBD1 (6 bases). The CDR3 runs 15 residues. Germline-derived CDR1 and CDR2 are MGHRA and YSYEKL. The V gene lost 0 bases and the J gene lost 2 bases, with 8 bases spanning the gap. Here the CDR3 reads CASSQERQGNQPQHF. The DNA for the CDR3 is TGCGCCAGCAGCCAAGAAAGACAGGGCAATCAGCCCCAGCATTTT.

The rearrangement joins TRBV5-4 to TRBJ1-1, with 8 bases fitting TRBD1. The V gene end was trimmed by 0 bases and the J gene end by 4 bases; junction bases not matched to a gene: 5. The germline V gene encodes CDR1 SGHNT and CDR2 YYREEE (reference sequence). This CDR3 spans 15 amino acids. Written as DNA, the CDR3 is TGTGCCAGCAGCTTGGCCCCAGGGGGCATCACTGAAGCTTTCTTT. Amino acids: CASSLAPGGITEAFF.

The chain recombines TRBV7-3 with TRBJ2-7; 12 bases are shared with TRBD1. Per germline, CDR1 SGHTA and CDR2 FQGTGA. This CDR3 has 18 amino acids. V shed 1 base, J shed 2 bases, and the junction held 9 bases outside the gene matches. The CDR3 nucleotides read TGTGCCAGCAGCTTAATGGGGACAGGGGGCTTGGGGACCTACGAGCAGTACTTC. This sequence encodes CASSLMGTGGLGTYEQYF.

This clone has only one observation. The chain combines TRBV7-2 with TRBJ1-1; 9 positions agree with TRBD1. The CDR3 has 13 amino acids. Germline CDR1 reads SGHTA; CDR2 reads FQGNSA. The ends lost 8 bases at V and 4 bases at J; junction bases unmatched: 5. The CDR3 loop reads CASGQGLGTEAFF. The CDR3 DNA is TGTGCCAGCGGACAGGGGCTAGGCACTGAAGCTTTCTTT.

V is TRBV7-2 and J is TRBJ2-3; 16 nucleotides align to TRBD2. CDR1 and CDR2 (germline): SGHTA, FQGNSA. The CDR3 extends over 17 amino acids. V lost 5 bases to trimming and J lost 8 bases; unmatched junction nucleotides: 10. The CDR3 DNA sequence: TGTGCCAGCAGCATAGAGTCGGGACTAGCGGGGGGGGGTACGCAGTATTTT. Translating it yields CASSIESGLAGGGTQYF.

The CDR3 loop reads CASGRGESTDTQYF. DNA for the CDR3: TGTGCCAGCGGACGGGGGGAAAGCACAGATACGCAGTATTTT. V is TRBV7-8 and J is TRBJ2-3; 7 bases align to TRBD2. This CDR3 is built from 14 residues. The V and J ends lost 8 bases and 0 bases, in that order; junction bases with no gene match: 5. Germline V gene data show CDR1 as SGHVS and CDR2 as FQNEAQ.

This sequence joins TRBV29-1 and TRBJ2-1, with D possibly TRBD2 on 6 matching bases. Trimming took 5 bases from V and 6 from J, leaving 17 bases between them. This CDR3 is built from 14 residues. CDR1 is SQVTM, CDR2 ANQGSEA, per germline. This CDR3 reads CSVLDTGVRNEQFF. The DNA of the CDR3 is TGCAGCGTTTTAGATACGGGAGTCCGCAATGAGCAGTTCTTC.

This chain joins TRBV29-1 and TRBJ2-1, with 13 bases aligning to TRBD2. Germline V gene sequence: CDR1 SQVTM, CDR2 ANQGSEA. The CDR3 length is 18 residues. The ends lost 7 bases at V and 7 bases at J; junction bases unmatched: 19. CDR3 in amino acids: CSGYPRTSGGRTVNEQFF. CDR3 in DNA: TGCAGCGGGTACCCTAGGACTAGCGGGGGCCGCACCGTGAATGAGCAGTTCTTC.

DNA of the CDR3: TGCAGTGCTAGAGATCGGTGGGGCTACACCTTC. This translates into CSARDRWGYTF. The V gene is TRBV20-1, the J gene TRBJ1-2, with D uncertain. Germline CDR1 and CDR2: DFQATT and SNEGSKA (reference sequence). V lost 0 bases and J lost 8, with 7 bases in between. The CDR3 totals 11 residues.

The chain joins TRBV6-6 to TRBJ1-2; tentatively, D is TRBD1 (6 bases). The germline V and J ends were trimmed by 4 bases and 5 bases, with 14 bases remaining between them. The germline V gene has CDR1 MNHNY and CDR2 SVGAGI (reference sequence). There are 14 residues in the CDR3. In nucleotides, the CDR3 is TGTGCCAGCAGTTCTGGGACAAACCTATATGGCTACACCTTC. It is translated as CASSSGTNLYGYTF.